This TCR beta chain emerged from a study of CD8 T cells in ankylosing spondylitis. This clonotype was detected ten times or more. Its target is unknown. Study outcomes and limitations: Within ankylosing spondylitis blood, a TCR beta motif made up of seven or eight highly homologous variants appeared to be characteristic.

Quantitative 5'-RACE with molecular barcodes was used to make the TCR beta libraries. TCRdb itself ran the 5' RACE reads through MiXCR, one entry per CDR3 protein. The sample consists of approximately 35,000 distinct CDR3 sequences, around an eighth of them appearing once. V shed 3 bases and J shed 0 bases, with 8 bases lying between them. The CDR3 is made up of 14 amino acids. The V call is TRBV12-3 or TRBV12-4, the J call TRBJ1-2; D is possibly TRBD1 (5 bases). The sample was synovial fluid, either unsorted or a sorted T cell fraction (not recorded which). The clonotype was recovered from a male donor with ankylosing spondylitis. CDR3 loop: CASSFTGPNYGYTF. DNA of the CDR3: TGTGCCAGCAGTTTTACAGGACCTAACTATGGCTACACCTTC.